Below, one TCR beta chain is given with its context. Antigen unknown. The data are from a study of graft-versus-host responses after intestinal transplantation. V lost 6 bases, J lost 0 bases, and 7 bases lay in between. Germline-derived CDR1 and CDR2 are LNHDA and SQIVND (reference sequence). CDR3 length: 13 amino acids. TCRdb keeps only in-frame clones here, not all; method: immunoSEQ multiplex PCR. Among about 130,000 clones listed, around nine tenths were seen once. This sample comprised unstimulated CD4+ T cells sorted from spleen or lymph node cells, obtained before intestinal transplant. V usage is TRBV19 and J usage is TRBJ2-3; no clear D. The TCR comes from a human donor who received an intestinal transplant. CDR3 DNA: TGTGCCAGTAGAGGACCGAGCACAGATACGCAGTATTTT. Translated: CASRGPSTDTQYF.